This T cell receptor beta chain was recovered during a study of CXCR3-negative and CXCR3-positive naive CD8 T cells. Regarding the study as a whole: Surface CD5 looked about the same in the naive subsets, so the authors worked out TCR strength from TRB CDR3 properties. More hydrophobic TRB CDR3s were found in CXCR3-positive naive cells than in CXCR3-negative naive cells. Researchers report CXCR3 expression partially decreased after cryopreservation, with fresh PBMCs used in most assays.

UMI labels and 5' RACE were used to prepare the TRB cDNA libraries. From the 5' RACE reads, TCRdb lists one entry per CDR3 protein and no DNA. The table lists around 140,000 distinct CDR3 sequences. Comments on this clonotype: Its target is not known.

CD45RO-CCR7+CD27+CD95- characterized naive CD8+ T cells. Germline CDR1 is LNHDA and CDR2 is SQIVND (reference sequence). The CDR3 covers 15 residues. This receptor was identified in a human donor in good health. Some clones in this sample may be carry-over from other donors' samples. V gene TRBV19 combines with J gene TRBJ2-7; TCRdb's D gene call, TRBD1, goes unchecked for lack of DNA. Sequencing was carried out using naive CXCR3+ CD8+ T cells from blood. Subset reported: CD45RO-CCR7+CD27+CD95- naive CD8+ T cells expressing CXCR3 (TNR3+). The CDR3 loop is CASSIGTGGVYEQYF. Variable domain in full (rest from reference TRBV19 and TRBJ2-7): DGGITQSPKYLFRKEGQNVTLSCEQNLNHDAMYWYRQDPGQGLRLIYYSQIVNDFQKGDIAEGYSVSREKKESFPLTVTSAQKNPTAFYLCASSIGTGGVYEQYFGPGTRLTVT.